This T cell receptor (beta chain) was profiled in a study of CD8 T cells in ankylosing spondylitis. Scientists made TCR beta libraries using quantitative 5'-RACE with molecular barcodes. TCRdb called the 5' RACE reads again in MiXCR, with one record for every CDR3 protein. The sample includes under 450,000 distinct CDR3 sequences, 17% of them seen just once. Study findings and constraints: Ankylosing spondylitis blood seemed to carry a telltale TCR beta motif made of eight or nine highly homologous variants.

This clonotype was counted between two and nine times. The antigen remains unidentified. With V trimmed by 1 base and J by 2 bases, 10 bases remained unmatched. Germline V gene data show CDR1 as LGHNA and CDR2 as YNFKEQ. This CDR3 is built from 17 residues. The receptor's source is a male donor with ankylosing spondylitis. Sequencing was done on a sample of blood, either unsorted or a sorted T cell fraction (not recorded which). The chain couples TRBV4-2 to TRBJ2-7, with TRBD2 identical over 8 bases. The CDR3 here is CASSQGVRGGNTYEQYF. In nucleotides, the CDR3 is TGTGCCAGCAGCCAAGGGGTCCGCGGGGGGAACACCTACGAGCAGTACTTC.